What follows are 22 T cell receptor beta chains derived from one specimen sequenced in a study of beta chain features in type 1 diabetes. As every portion of the isolated RNA was reverse transcribed, the sequencing read expressed TCRB transcripts. Here immunoSEQ multiplex PCR was the method, and the copy in TCRdb shows in-frame clones only, minus some. The table includes almost 350,000 clones, about 20% detected once. The sample comprised naive CD4+ T cells from blood. These receptors all stem from a woman between 18 and 29 years old in good health.

The chain combines TRBV11-2 with TRBJ2-5, with 8 nucleotides matching TRBD1. Germline V gene data show CDR1 as SGHAT and CDR2 as FQNNGV. The ends lost 4 bases at V and 2 bases at J; junction bases unmatched: 0. This CDR3 contains 13 residues. CDR3 in amino acids: CASSYRGQETQYF. The CDR3 nucleotides are TGTGCCAGCAGCTACAGGGGGCAAGAGACCCAGTACTTC. Drawing the rest from reference TRBV11-2 and TRBJ2-5, the complete variable domain is EAGVAQSPRYKIIEKRQSVAFWCNPISGHATLYWYQQILGQGPKLLIQFQNNGVVDDSQLPKDRFSAERLKGVDSTLKIQPAKLEDSAVYLCASSYRGQETQYFGPGTRLLVL.

This chain links TRBV6-5 with TRBJ1-6; 8 nucleotides match TRBD1. There are 15 residues in the CDR3. J gave up 7 bases and V 5 bases, and 7 bases lay outside the gene matches. Germline CDR1 MNHEY, CDR2 SVGAGI. The CDR3 nucleotides are TGTGCCAGCAGTCTATGGACAGGGCGGAATTCACCCCTCCACTTT. Its translation: CASSLWTGRNSPLHF.

This clone was seen only a few times. J is TRBJ1-5 and V is TRBV5-1; TRBD1 is a possible D gene (5 bases). V lost 0 bases, J lost 14 bases, and 12 bases lay in between. The CDR3 length is 12 residues. Germline V lookup: CDR1 SGHRS, CDR2 YFSETQ. CDR3 region: CASSLDRSIKHF. The CDR3 nucleotides are TGCGCCAGCAGCTTGGACAGGTCGATCAAGCATTTT.

This clone was recorded a few times. This chain links TRBV4-1 with TRBJ1-5, with 7 bases identical to TRBD1. The CDR3 runs to 14 residues. V trimming: 4 bases; J trimming: 5 bases; junction bases outside the gene matches: 5. In germline, CDR1 is MGHRA, CDR2 YSYEKL. The CDR3 is CASSPGQKDQPQHF. DNA for the CDR3: TGCGCCAGCAGCCCGGGACAGAAGGATCAGCCCCAGCATTTT.

This clone was counted between two and nine times. The genes are TRBV29-1 and TRBJ2-5, with 9 nucleotides matching TRBD1. The CDR3 is made up of 13 amino acids. CDR1 SQVTM and CDR2 ANQGSEA come from the germline V gene. The trim removed 7 bases at V and 1 base at J, leaving 4 bases unmatched. This CDR3 is CSAADRGQETQYF. The CDR3 nucleotides are TGCAGCGCTGCGGACAGGGGCCAAGAGACCCAGTACTTC.

DNA for the CDR3: TGCGCCAGCAGCCTCAGCGGGAGGAAGGGAGATACGCAGTATTTT. This translates into CASSLSGRKGDTQYF. The J gene is TRBJ2-3, the V gene TRBV5-1; 9 bases line up with TRBD2. With 4 bases clipped from V and 5 bases from J, the junction kept 8 bases outside the gene matches. Germline V CDR1 and CDR2: SGHRS, YFSETQ. The length of the CDR3 is 15 residues.

This clone was picked up a small number of times. The gene calls are TRBV2 and TRBJ2-6; weak D call: TRBD2 (5 bases). The ends were cut back, 7 bases at V and 0 bases at J, with 10 bases in the middle. This CDR3 has 15 amino acids. The germline V gene has CDR1 SNHLY and CDR2 FYNNEI. CDR3 in DNA: TGTGCCAGCATCGAAGGGAGCTCTGGGGCCAACGTCCTGACTTTC. This codes for CASIEGSSGANVLTF.

This chain uses TRBV4-1 with TRBJ1-1, with unresolved D. Germline V gene data show CDR1 as MGHRA and CDR2 as YSYEKL. The CDR3 has 15 residues. V was clipped by 4 bases and J by 1 base, with 13 bases between them. CDR3: CASSLPYGRNTEAFF. CDR3 coding DNA: TGCGCCAGCAGCCTCCCCTACGGGAGGAACACTGAAGCTTTCTTT.

The chain couples TRBV7-8 to TRBJ2-1, with D possibly being TRBD1 (6 bases). Between the trimmed V and J ends, which lost 4 bases and 7 bases, there was a span of 11 bases. CDR1 and CDR2 (germline): SGHVS, FQNEAQ. The CDR3 sequence is 13 residues long. As DNA, the CDR3 is TGTGCCAGCAGCTCAGGGGTGAGGAATGAGCAGTTCTTC. Translating gives CASSSGVRNEQFF.

This clone has just a few counts. This CDR3 reads CASSSEPGFNYGYTF. CDR3 DNA: TGTGCCAGCAGCTCGGAACCAGGGTTTAACTATGGCTACACCTTC. This chain links TRBV5-5 with TRBJ1-2, with D perhaps matching TRBD1 (5 bases). The CDR3 runs 15 residues. With 3 bases removed from V and 1 base from J, the gap between germline ends came to 13 bases. Germline-derived CDR1 and CDR2 are SGHKS and YYEKEE (reference sequence).

Only a few counts were recorded for this clone. An end of the junction does not agree with germline; a read error may underlie this. The chain has TRBV7-7 and TRBJ2-2; D ambiguous. The V gene's germline CDR1 is SSHAT and CDR2 FNYEAQ (reference sequence). This CDR3 spans 15 amino acids. CDR3 protein: CASSSLGLNTGELFF. The CDR3 DNA reads as TGTGCTAGCAGCTCCCTTGGGCTGAACACCGGGGAGCTGTTTTTT.

The CDR3 DNA follows: TGCAGCGTTGACGCGAACACCGGGGAGCTGTTTTTT. Translation gives CSVDANTGELFF. The chain employs TRBV29-1 and TRBJ2-2, with D unclear. Trimming cost V 3 bases and J 0 bases, with 2 bases left between them. Germline V CDR1 and CDR2: SQVTM, ANQGSEA. The CDR3 contains 12 residues.

This clone was counted a few times. The J gene is TRBJ1-6, the V gene TRBV28, with TRBD1 matching over 7 bases. Germline CDR1 is MDHEN and CDR2 is SYDVKM. The CDR3 loop spans 15 amino acids. V trimming: 2 bases; J trimming: 12 bases; junction bases outside the gene matches: 10. In nucleotides, the CDR3 is TGTGCCAGCAGTTTAAACACAGGGGCCGCCGGACCCCTCCACTTT. Translated: CASSLNTGAAGPLHF.

The gene calls are TRBV5-1 and TRBJ2-3; TRBD2 matches 12 bases. The CDR3 consists of 16 residues. V shed 4 bases and J 2 bases; nucleotides not matched to a gene: 5. Germline CDR1 reads SGHRS; CDR2 reads YFSETQ. CDR3: CASSAGTSGYTDTQYF. DNA of the CDR3: TGCGCCAGCAGCGCCGGGACTAGCGGGTACACAGATACGCAGTATTTT.

The chain has TRBV4-3 and TRBJ2-1; D is possibly TRBD2 (5 bases). The CDR3 length is 17 residues. V lost 0 bases to trimming and J lost 3 bases, with 15 bases between them. Germline values: CDR1 LGHNA, CDR2 YSLEER. CDR3 coding DNA: TGCGCCAGCAGCCAAGATAAAAGACTAACCTACTACAATGAGCAGTTCTTC. This codes for CASSQDKRLTYYNEQFF.

The rearrangement links TRBV4-1 to TRBJ2-7; D may be TRBD1 (6 bases). CDR3 length: 16 amino acids. The germline gives CDR1 MGHRA, CDR2 YSYEKL. V shed 3 bases and J shed 4 bases, with 19 bases lying between them. The CDR3 DNA sequence: TGCGCCAGCAGCCAGGCCACAGGGCCCCAGTGGTACGAGCAGTACTTC. Translation: CASSQATGPQWYEQYF.

This chain uses TRBV28 with TRBJ1-1; D is unclear. The length of the CDR3 is 14 residues. Trimming pared 3 bases from V and 8 bases from J, leaving 16 bases between. Germline lookup yields CDR1 MDHEN and CDR2 SYDVKM. Here the CDR3 reads CASSFAGKRLEAFF. CDR3 DNA: TGTGCCAGCAGTTTTGCCGGGAAAAGGTTAGAAGCTTTCTTT. Full variable domain (rest looked up from reference TRBV28 and TRBJ1-1): DVKVTQSSRYLVKRTGEKVFLECVQDMDHENMFWYRQDPGLGLRLIYFSYDVKMKEKGDIPEGYSVSREKKERFSLILESASTNQTSMYLCASSFAGKRLEAFFGQGTRLTVV.

V gene TRBV5-4 combines with J gene TRBJ1-2; possibly TRBD1 for D (5 bases). Germline assignment: CDR1 SGHNT and CDR2 YYREEE (reference sequence). The CDR3 loop spans 14 amino acids. V shed 4 bases and J shed 4 bases, with 14 bases lying between them. CDR3 sequence (DNA): TGTGCCAGCAGCGTCGGTGGGGCTATCTATGGCTACACCTTC. Translation gives CASSVGGAIYGYTF.

This clone came up a few times. The chain employs TRBV7-9 and TRBJ1-2, with D hard to call. Germline CDR1 reads SEHNR; CDR2 reads FQNEAQ (reference sequence). The germline V and J ends were trimmed by 6 bases and 2 bases, with 10 bases remaining between them. The CDR3 consists of 13 residues. The CDR3 DNA reads TGTGCCAGCAGTCCTGTCCGGAACTATGGCTACACCTTC. Protein: CASSPVRNYGYTF.

This clone was detected only a few times. The sample has other DNA sequences that encode this CDR3 too. This chain links TRBV18 with TRBJ2-7; 11 positions agree with TRBD1. Per germline, CDR1 KGHSH and CDR2 LQKENI. This CDR3 comprises 14 residues. V trimming: 3 bases; J trimming: 3 bases; junction bases outside the gene matches: 1. CDR3 DNA: TGTGCCAGCTCACCCGGGACAGGGGGCTACGAGCAGTACTTC. This sequence encodes CASSPGTGGYEQYF.

There are a few counts of this clone. The chain combines TRBV29-1 with TRBJ1-2, with D maybe TRBD1 (5 bases). Trimming removed 6 bases at V and 3 bases at J, with 11 bases between. Per germline, CDR1 SQVTM and CDR2 ANQGSEA. The CDR3 consists of 12 residues. CDR3 sequence: CSVERGDYGYTF. CDR3 nucleotides: TGCAGCGTCGAAAGGGGTGACTATGGCTACACCTTC.

This chain connects TRBV18 to TRBJ2-6, with a possible D match to TRBD2 (5 bases). The ends were cut back, 5 bases at V and 2 bases at J, with 10 bases in the middle. The V gene's germline CDR1 is KGHSH and CDR2 LQKENI. CDR3 size: 15 residues. CDR3 in amino acids: CASSIFGAGANVLTF. CDR3 DNA sequence: TGTGCCAGCTCAATTTTCGGGGCTGGGGCCAACGTCCTGACTTTC.